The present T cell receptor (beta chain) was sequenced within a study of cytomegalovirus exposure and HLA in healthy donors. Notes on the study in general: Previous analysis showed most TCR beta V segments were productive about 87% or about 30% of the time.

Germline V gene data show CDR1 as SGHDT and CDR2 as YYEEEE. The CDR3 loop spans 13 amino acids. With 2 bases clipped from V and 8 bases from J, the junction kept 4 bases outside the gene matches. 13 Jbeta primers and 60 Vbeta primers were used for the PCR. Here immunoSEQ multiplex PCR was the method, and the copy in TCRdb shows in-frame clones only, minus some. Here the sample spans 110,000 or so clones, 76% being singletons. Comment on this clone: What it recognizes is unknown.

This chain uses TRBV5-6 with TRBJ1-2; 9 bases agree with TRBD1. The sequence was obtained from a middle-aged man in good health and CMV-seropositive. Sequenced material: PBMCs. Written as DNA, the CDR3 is TGTGCCAGCAGCTTACAGGGGGCACGGGGCTACACCTTC. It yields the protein CASSLQGARGYTF.